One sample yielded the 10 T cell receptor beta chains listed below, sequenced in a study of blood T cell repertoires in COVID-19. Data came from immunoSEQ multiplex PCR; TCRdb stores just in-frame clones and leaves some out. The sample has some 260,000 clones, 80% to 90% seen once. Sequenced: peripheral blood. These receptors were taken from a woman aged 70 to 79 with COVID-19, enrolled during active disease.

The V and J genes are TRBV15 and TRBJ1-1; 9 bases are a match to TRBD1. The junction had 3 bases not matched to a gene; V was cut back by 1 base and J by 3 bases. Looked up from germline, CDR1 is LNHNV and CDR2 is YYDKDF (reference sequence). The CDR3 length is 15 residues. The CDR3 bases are TGTGCCACCAGCAGAGCCGGGACAGGGCACACTGAAGCTTTCTTT. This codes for CATSRAGTGHTEAFF. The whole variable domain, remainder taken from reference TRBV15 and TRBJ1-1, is DAMVIQNPRYQVTQFGKPVTLSCSQTLNHNVMYWYQQKSSQAPKLLFHYYDKDFNNEADTPDNFQSRRPNTSFCFLDIRSPGLGDTAMYLCATSRAGTGHTEAFFGQGTRLTVV.

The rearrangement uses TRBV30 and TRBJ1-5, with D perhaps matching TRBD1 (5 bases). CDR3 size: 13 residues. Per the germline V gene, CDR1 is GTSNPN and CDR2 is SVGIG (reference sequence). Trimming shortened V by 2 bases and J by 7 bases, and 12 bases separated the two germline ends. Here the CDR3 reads CAWSSQGGQPQHF. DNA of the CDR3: TGTGCCTGGAGTAGCCAGGGTGGGCAGCCCCAGCATTTT.

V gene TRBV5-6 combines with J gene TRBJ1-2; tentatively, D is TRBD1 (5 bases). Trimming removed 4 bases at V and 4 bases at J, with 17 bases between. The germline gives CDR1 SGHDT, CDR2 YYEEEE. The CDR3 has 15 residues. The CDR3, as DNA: TGTGCCAGCAGCCGTGCGGTCGGCAGGGTCTATGGCTACACCTTC. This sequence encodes CASSRAVGRVYGYTF.

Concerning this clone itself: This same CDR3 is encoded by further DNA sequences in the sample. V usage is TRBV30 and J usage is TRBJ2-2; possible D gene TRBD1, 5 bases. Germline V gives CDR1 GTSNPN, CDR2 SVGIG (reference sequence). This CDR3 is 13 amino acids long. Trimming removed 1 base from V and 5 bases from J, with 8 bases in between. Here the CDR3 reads CAWSAQGTGELFF. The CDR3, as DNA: TGTGCCTGGAGTGCGCAGGGTACCGGGGAGCTGTTTTTT.

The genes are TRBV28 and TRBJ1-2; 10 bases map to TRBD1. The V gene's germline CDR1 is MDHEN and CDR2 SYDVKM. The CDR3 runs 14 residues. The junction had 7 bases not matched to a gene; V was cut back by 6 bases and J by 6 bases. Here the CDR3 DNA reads TGTGCCAGCAGAGGGGACAGGGGACGGAATGGCTACACCTTC. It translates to CASRGDRGRNGYTF.

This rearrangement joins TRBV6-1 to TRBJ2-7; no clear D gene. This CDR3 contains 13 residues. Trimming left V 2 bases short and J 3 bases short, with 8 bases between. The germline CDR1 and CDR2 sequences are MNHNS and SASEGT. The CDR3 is CASSEYLSYEQYF. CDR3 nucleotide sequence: TGTGCCAGCAGTGAATATTTGAGCTACGAGCAGTACTTC.

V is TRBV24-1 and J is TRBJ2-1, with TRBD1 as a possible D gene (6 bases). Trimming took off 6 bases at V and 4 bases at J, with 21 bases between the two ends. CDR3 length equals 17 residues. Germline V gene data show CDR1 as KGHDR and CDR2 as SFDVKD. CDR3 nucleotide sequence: TGTGCCACCAGTACAACCTTCCGGGGACAAATTTACAATGAGCAGTTCTTC. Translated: CATSTTFRGQIYNEQFF.

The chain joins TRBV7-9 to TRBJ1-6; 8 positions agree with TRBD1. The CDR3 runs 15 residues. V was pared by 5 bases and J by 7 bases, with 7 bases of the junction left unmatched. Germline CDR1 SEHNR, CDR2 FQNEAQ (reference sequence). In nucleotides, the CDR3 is TGTGCCAGCAGCCTTGAGGGACAGGCCAATTCACCCCTCCACTTT. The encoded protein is CASSLEGQANSPLHF. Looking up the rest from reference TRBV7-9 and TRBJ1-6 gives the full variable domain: DTGVSQNPRHKITKRGQNVTFRCDPISEHNRLYWYRQTLGQGPEFLTYFQNEAQLEKSRLLSDRFSAERPKGSFSTLEIQRTEQGDSAMYLCASSLEGQANSPLHFGNGTRLTVT.

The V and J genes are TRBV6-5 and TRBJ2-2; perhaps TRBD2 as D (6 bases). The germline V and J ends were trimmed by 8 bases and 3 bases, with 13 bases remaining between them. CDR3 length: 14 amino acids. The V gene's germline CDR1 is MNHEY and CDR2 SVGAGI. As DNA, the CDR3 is TGTGCCAGCCGCTTTCCGGGGGACACCGGGGAGCTGTTTTTT. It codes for CASRFPGDTGELFF.

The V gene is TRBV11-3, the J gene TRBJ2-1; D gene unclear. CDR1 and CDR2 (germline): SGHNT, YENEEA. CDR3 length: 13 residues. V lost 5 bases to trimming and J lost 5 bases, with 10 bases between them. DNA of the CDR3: TGTGCCAGCAGCCCTTTAGCAGACAATGAGCAGTTCTTC. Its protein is CASSPLADNEQFF.